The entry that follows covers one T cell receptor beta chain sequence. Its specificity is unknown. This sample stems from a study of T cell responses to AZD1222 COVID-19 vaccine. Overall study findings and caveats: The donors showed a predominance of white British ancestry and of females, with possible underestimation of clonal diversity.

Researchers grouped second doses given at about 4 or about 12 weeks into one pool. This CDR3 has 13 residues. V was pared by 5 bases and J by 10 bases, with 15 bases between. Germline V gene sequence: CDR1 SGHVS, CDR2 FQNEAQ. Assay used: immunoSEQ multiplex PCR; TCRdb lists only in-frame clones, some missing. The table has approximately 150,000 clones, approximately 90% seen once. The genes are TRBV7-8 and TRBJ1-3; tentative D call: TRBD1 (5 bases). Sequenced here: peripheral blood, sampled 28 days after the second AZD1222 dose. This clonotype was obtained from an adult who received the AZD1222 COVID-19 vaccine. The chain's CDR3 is CASSQGPEITIYF. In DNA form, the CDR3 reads TGTGCCAGCAGCCAGGGACCGGAGATAACCATATATTTT.